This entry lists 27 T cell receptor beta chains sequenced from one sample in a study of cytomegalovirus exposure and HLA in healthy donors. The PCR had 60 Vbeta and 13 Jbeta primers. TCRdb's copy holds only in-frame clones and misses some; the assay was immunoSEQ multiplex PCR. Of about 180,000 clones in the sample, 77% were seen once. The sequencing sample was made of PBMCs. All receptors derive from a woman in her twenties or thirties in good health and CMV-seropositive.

The CDR3 here is CASTTLRQATYEQYF. The CDR3 DNA is TGTGCCAGCACCACCCTGAGACAGGCAACCTACGAGCAGTACTTC. The genes are TRBV2 and TRBJ2-7, with a tentative D call TRBD1 (6 bases). Germline lookup yields CDR1 SNHLY and CDR2 FYNNEI. V dropped 7 bases and J dropped 2 bases, with 18 bases sitting between them. CDR3 length: 15 amino acids. Based on the CDR3 plus reference TRBV2 and TRBJ2-7, the full variable domain is EPEVTQTPSHQVTQMGQEVILRCVPISNHLYFYWYRQILGQKVEFLVSFYNNEISEKSEIFDDQFSVERPDGSNFTLKIRSTKLEDSAMYFCASTTLRQATYEQYFGPGTRLTVT.

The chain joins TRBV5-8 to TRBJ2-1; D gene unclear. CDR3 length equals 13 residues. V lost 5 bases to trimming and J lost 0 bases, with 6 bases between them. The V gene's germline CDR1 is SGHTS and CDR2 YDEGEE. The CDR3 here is CASSLFSYNEQFF. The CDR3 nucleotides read TGTGCCAGCAGTCTCTTCTCCTACAATGAGCAGTTCTTC.

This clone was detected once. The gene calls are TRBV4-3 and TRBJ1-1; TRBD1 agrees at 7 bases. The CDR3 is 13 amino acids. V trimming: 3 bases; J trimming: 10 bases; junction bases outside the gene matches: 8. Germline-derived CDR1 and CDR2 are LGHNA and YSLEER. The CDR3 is CASSQGRQGSAFF. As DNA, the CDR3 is TGCGCCAGCAGCCAGGGCCGACAGGGCTCAGCTTTCTTT.

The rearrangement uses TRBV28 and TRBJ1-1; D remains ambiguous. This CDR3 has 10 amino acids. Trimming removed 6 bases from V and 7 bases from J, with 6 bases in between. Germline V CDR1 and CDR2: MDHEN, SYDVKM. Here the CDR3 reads CASSEGEAFF. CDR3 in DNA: TGTGCCAGCAGCGAGGGTGAAGCTTTCTTT.

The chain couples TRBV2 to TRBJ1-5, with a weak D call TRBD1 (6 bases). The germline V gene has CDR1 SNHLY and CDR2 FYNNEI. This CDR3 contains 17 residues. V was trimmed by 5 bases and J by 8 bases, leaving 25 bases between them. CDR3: CASSYGGREGVREPQHF. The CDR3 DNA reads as TGTGCCAGCAGTTATGGGGGCAGGGAGGGGGTTAGGGAGCCCCAGCATTTT.

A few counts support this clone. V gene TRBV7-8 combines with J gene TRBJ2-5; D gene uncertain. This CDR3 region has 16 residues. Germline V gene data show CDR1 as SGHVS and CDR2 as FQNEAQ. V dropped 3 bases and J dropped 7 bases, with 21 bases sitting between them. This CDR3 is CASSFVSHQQSGTQYF. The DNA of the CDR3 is TGTGCCAGCAGCTTCGTATCTCATCAACAGAGTGGGACCCAGTACTTC.

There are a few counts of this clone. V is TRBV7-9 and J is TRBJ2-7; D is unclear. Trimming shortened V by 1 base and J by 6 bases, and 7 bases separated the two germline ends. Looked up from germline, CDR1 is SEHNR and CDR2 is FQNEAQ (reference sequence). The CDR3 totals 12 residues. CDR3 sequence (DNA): TGTGCCAGCAGCTTAGGCCCGGGCGAGCAGTACTTC. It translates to CASSLGPGEQYF.

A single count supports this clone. CDR3 DNA sequence: TGTGCCAGCAGTCAAAGACTAGCGGGGGGCAATGAGCAGTTCTTC. Encoded protein: CASSQRLAGGNEQFF. V is TRBV13 and J is TRBJ2-1; 13 bases fit TRBD2. CDR3 size: 15 residues. Losses at the gene ends were 6 bases for V and 6 bases for J; bases not matched to a gene: 5. Looked up from germline, CDR1 is PRHDT and CDR2 is FYEKMQ (reference sequence).

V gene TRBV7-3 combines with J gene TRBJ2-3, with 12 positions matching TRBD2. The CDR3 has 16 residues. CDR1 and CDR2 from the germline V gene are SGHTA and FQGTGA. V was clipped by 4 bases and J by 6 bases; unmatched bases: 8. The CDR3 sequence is CASSSTSGGTWDTQYF. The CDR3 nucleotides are TGTGCCAGCAGCTCCACTAGCGGGGGGACATGGGATACGCAGTATTTT.

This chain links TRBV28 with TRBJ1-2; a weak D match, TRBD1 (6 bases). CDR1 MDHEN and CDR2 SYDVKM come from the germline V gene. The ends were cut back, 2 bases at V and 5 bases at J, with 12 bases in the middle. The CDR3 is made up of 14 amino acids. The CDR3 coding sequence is TGTGCCAGCAGTTTACTAGGACAGCCGTATGGCTACACCTTC. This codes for CASSLLGQPYGYTF.

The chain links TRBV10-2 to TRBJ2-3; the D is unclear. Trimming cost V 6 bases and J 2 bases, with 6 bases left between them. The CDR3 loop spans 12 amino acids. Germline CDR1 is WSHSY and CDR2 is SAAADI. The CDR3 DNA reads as TGCGCCAGCAGCCCCCACACAGATACGCAGTATTTT. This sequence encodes CASSPHTDTQYF.

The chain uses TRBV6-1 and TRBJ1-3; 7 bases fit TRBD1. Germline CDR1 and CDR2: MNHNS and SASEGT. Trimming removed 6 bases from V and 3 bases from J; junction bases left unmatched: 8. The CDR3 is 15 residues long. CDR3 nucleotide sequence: TGTGCCAGCAGAACAGGGGCCCGCAGTGGAAACACCATATATTTT. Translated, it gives CASRTGARSGNTIYF.

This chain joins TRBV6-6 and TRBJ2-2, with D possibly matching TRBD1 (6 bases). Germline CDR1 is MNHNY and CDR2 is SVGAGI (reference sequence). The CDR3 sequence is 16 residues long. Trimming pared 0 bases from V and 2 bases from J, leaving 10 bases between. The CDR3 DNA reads TGTGCCAGCAGTTACTCTGGACAGAGTAACACCGGGGAGCTGTTTTTT. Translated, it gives CASSYSGQSNTGELFF.

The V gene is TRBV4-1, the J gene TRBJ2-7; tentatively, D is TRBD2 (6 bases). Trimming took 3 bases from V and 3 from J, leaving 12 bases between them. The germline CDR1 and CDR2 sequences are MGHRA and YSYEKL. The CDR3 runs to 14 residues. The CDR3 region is CASSQAGFRYEQYF. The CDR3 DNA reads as TGCGCCAGCAGCCAGGCGGGGTTCCGCTACGAGCAGTACTTC.

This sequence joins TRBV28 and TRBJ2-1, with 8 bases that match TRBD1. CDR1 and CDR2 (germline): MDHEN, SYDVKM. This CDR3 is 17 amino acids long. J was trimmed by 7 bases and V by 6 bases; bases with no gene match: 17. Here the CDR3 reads CASSQRNGQGPGNEQFF. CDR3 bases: TGTGCCAGCAGCCAACGTAACGGACAGGGACCAGGGAATGAGCAGTTCTTC.

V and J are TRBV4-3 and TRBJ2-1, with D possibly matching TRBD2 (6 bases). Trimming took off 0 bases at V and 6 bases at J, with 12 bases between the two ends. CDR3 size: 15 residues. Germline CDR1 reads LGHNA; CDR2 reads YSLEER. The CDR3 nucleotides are TGCGCCAGCAGCCAAGATCCGGGAGTGGGCAATGAGCAGTTCTTC. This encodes CASSQDPGVGNEQFF.

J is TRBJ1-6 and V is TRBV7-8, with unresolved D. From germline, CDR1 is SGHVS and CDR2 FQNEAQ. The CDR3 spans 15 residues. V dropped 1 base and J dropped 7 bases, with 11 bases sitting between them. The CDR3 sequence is CASSLDLQPNSPLHF. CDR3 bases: TGTGCCAGCAGCTTAGATCTACAGCCGAATTCACCCCTCCACTTT.

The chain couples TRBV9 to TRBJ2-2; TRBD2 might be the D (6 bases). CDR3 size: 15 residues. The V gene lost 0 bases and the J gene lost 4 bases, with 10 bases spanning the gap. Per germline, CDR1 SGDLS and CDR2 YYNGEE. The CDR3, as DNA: TGTGCCAGCAGCGTAGAGCGGGTCTTCACCGGGGAGCTGTTTTTT. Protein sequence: CASSVERVFTGELFF.

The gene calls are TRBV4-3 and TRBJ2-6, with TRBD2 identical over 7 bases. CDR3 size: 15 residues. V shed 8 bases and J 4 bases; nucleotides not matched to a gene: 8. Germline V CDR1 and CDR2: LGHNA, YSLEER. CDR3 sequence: CASAGEGLGANVLTF. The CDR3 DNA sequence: TGCGCCAGCGCCGGGGAGGGGCTCGGGGCCAACGTCCTGACTTTC.

CDR3 DNA: TGTGCCAGCAGCCAGCGGTCTAGCGGGAGTCAAGGGAATGAGCAGTTCTTC. It translates to CASSQRSSGSQGNEQFF. The chain couples TRBV11-1 to TRBJ2-1; 10 bases match TRBD2. Germline CDR1 is SGHAT and CDR2 is FQDESV (reference sequence). This CDR3 has 17 residues. The V segment lost 5 bases and the J segment 7 bases; nucleotides outside the gene matches: 14.

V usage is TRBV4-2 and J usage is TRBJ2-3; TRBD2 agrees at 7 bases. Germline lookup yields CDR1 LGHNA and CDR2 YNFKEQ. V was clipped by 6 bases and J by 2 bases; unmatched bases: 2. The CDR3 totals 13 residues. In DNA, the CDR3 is TGTGCCAGCAGGCTAGCGGACACAGATACGCAGTATTTT. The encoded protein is CASRLADTDTQYF.

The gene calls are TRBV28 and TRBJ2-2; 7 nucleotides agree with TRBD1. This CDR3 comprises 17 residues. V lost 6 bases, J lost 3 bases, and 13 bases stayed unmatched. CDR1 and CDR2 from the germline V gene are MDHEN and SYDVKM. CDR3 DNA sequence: TGTGCCAGCAGCTCGTCGACAGGGATAGTCGACACCGGGGAGCTGTTTTTT. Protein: CASSSSTGIVDTGELFF.

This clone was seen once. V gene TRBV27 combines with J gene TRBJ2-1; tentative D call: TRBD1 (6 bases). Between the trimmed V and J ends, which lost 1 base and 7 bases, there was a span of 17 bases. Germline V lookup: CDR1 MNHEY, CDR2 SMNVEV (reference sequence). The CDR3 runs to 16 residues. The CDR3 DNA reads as TGTGCCAGCAGTTTATTGGGGGCGCAAACTATAAATGAGCAGTTCTTC. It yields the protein CASSLLGAQTINEQFF.

In DNA, the CDR3 is TGTGCCTGGAGCGCTCTGGGGGGGGAGACCCAGTACTTC. It yields the protein CAWSALGGETQYF. V and J are TRBV30 and TRBJ2-5; TRBD2 aligns across 7 bases. Germline trimming cut 3 bases from V and 5 bases from J; bases unmatched to any gene: 6. CDR1 and CDR2 from the germline V gene are GTSNPN and SVGIG (reference sequence). This CDR3 spans 13 amino acids.

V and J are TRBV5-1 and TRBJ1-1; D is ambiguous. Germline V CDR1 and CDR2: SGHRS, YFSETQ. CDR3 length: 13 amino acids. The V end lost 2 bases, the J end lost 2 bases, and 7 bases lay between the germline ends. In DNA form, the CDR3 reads TGCGCCAGCAGCTTTGGTAGTAACACTGAAGCTTTCTTT. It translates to CASSFGSNTEAFF.

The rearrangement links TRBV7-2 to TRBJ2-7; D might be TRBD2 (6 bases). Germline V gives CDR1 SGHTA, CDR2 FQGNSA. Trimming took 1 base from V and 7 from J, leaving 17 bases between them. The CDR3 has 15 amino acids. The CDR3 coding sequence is TGTGCCAGCAGCTTAGTTGGGACTTTGGAGTTTGAGCAGTACTTC. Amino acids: CASSLVGTLEFEQYF.

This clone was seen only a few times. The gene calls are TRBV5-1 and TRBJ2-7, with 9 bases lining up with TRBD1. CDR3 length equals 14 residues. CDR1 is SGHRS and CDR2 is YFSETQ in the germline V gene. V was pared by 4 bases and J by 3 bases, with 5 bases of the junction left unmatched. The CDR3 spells CASSPDRGGYEQYF. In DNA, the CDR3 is TGCGCCAGCAGCCCCGACAGGGGGGGCTACGAGCAGTACTTC.